A selection of T cell receptor beta chains follows, all from one sample in a study of cytomegalovirus exposure and HLA in healthy donors. Data came from immunoSEQ multiplex PCR; TCRdb stores just in-frame clones and leaves some out. Of about 130,000 clones in the sample, 83% were seen once. What was sequenced was PBMCs. These receptors all come from a young man in good health and CMV-seropositive. Both conserved end residues are part of each CDR3. A D gene is named only where the DNA matches it firmly. Expanded clones are given a class, and other clones once, few, many or no size at all.

>TRBJ1-4|TRBV6-5|.|.
CASSSTGATNEKLFF
TGTGCCAGCAGTTCCACAGGTGCAACTAATGAAAAACTGTTTTTT
>TRBJ2-2|TRBV27|.|TRBD2
CASSLGVAGVTGELFF
TGTGCCAGCAGTTTAGGGGTAGCGGGGGTCACCGGGGAGCTGTTTTTT
>TRBJ1-2|TRBV19|.|.
CASSTTPGHLYGYTF
TGTGCCAGTAGTACCACCCCGGGACACCTCTATGGCTACACCTTC
>TRBJ2-3|TRBV30|.|TRBD2
CAWSVSRTSGGAGVTDTQYF
TGTGCCTGGAGTGTAAGCCGGACTAGCGGGGGGGCCGGTGTGACAGATACGCAGTATTTT
>TRBJ2-7|TRBV7-8|.|.
CASSLWATSYEQYF
TGTGCCAGCAGCTTATGGGCGACCTCCTACGAGCAGTACTTC
>TRBJ2-1|TRBV6-1|.|.
CASSEFGDSFYNEQFF
TGTGCCAGCAGTGAATTTGGCGACTCGTTCTACAATGAGCAGTTCTTC
>TRBJ1-5|TRBV6-1|.|.
CASSDYVQPQHF
TGTGCCAGCAGTGATTATGTTCAGCCCCAGCATTTT
>TRBJ1-4|TRBV30|.|TRBD1
CAVQGWTNEKLFF
TGTGCCGTACAGGGGTGGACTAATGAAAAACTGTTTTTT
>TRBJ2-3|TRBV7-6|.|.
CASSGQITDTQYF
TGTGCCAGCAGCGGACAAATCACAGATACGCAGTATTTT
>TRBJ1-1|TRBV19|.|.
CASRDRPKGPEAFF
TGTGCCAGTCGCGACAGGCCTAAGGGTCCGGAAGCTTTCTTT
>TRBJ2-3|TRBV5-4|.|.
CASSLEQGLKTQYF
TGTGCCAGCAGCTTGGAACAGGGCTTGAAGACGCAGTATTTT
>TRBJ2-7|TRBV5-1|.|TRBD2
CASSPAGLAGTYEQYF
TGCGCCAGCAGCCCGGCCGGCCTAGCGGGGACCTACGAGCAGTACTTC
>TRBJ2-1|TRBV29-1|.|.
CSVDNPRGQFF
TGCAGCGTTGATAACCCCCGAGGGCAGTTCTTC
>TRBJ2-7|TRBV27|.|TRBD1
CASSLSQGDEQYF
TGTGCCAGCAGTTTATCTCAGGGGGACGAGCAGTACTTC
>TRBJ2-7|TRBV19|.|TRBD1
CASSIGTGRYEQYF
TGTGCCAGTAGTATTGGGACAGGGCGCTACGAGCAGTACTTC
>TRBJ1-6|TRBV6-1|few|.
CASSVDRNYNSPLHF
TGTGCCAGCAGTGTAGACAGGAACTATAATTCACCCCTCCACTTT
>TRBJ2-1|TRBV6-4|.|.
CASSDVGGAGNEQFF
TGTGCCAGCAGTGACGTGGGGGGGGCTGGGAATGAGCAGTTCTTC
>TRBJ1-2|TRBV30|.|TRBD1
CAWSKGANQRYTF
TGTGCCTGGAGTAAGGGGGCAAATCAGCGCTACACCTTC
>TRBJ2-5|TRBV2|.|TRBD2
CASSVQRGETQYF
TGTGCCAGCAGTGTCCAGCGGGGTGAGACCCAGTACTTC
>TRBJ1-5|TRBV19|.|.
CASTSTGMGNQPQHF
TGTGCCAGTACCTCGACAGGAATGGGCAATCAGCCCCAGCATTTT
>TRBJ1-1|TRBV2|.|.
CASQGRLAFF
TGTGCCAGCCAGGGAAGATTAGCTTTCTTT
>TRBJ2-7|TRBV5-1|.|.
CASSKDRGGYEQYF
TGCGCCAGCAGCAAGGATAGAGGGGGCTACGAGCAGTACTTC
>TRBJ1-2|TRBV5-1|.|TRBD1
CASSGGTGRDGYTF
TGCGCCAGCAGCGGCGGGACAGGGAGGGATGGCTACACCTTC
>TRBJ2-7|TRBV19|.|TRBD2
CASSRTSGGLREQYF
TGTGCCAGTAGTCGGACTAGCGGGGGGCTGCGGGAGCAGTACTTC
>TRBJ1-3|TRBV19|.|.
CASSIERPFSGNTIYF
TGTGCCAGTAGTATAGAGCGGCCCTTCTCTGGAAACACCATATATTTT
>TRBJ2-1|TRBV15|.|TRBD2
CATSGRTSGDYNEQFF
TGTGCCACCAGCGGCAGGACTAGCGGGGACTACAATGAGCAGTTCTTC
>TRBJ1-1|TRBV27|.|.
CASSLPGVAEAFF
TGTGCCAGCAGTTTGCCAGGGGTGGCTGAAGCTTTCTTT
>TRBJ2-1|TRBV19|.|TRBD2
CASSIIGTSGGSSYNEQFF
TGTGCCAGTAGTATTATCGGCACTAGCGGGGGGAGCTCCTACAATGAGCAGTTCTTC
>TRBJ1-2|TRBV6-6|.|.
CASSYSNDRNYGYTF
TGTGCCAGCAGTTACTCGAACGACAGAAACTATGGCTACACCTTC
>TRBJ2-5|TRBV4-2|.|.
CASSQETYSQETQYF
TGTGCCAGCAGCCAGGAAACGTACAGTCAAGAGACCCAGTACTTC
>TRBJ1-5|TRBV5-6|.|TRBD1
CASSLGPQGIFSNQPQHF
TGTGCCAGCAGCTTGGGGCCACAGGGGATTTTTAGCAATCAGCCCCAGCATTTT
>TRBJ1-2|TRBV4-1|.|TRBD1
CASRPKNTGESVGYGYTF
TGCGCCAGCAGACCAAAAAACACAGGGGAATCTGTCGGCTATGGCTACACCTTC
>TRBJ2-7|TRBV7-9|.|.
CASSLGMALREQYF
TGTGCCAGCAGCTTAGGGATGGCCTTGAGGGAGCAGTACTTC
>TRBJ2-5|TRBV5-8|.|TRBD2
CASSNPAGGQWETQYF
TGTGCCAGCAGCAATCCAGCGGGGGGGCAGTGGGAGACCCAGTACTTC
>TRBJ2-5|TRBV5-1|.|TRBD2
CASSLAGGGIQETQYF
TGCGCCAGCAGCTTGGCTGGCGGGGGGATCCAAGAGACCCAGTACTTC
>TRBJ2-3|TRBV4-2|.|TRBD2
CASSQDNGGADTQYF
TGTGCCAGCAGCCAAGATAACGGGGGGGCAGATACGCAGTATTTT
>TRBJ1-2|TRBV28|few|TRBD1
CASSTIKQGAIYGYTF
TGTGCCAGCAGCACCATAAAACAGGGGGCGATCTATGGCTACACCTTC
>TRBJ2-3|TRBV4-1|.|TRBD2
CASSRKGGAGEFTDTQYF
TGCGCCAGCAGCCGTAAAGGGGGAGCGGGGGAGTTCACAGATACGCAGTATTTT
>TRBJ2-2|TRBV19|.|TRBD1
CASSMGQGVGPGELFF
TGTGCCAGTAGTATGGGGCAGGGGGTGGGTCCCGGGGAGCTGTTTTTT
>TRBJ1-5|TRBV19|.|.
CASSIDVRNQPQHF
TGTGCCAGTAGTATAGACGTCAGGAATCAGCCCCAGCATTTT
>TRBJ2-3|TRBV6-5|.|.
CASSYSVDREGDTQYF
TGTGCCAGCAGTTACTCCGTGGACAGGGAGGGAGATACGCAGTATTTT
>TRBJ2-3|TRBV7-3|.|TRBD2
CASSPNPSGVSDTQYF
TGTGCCAGCAGCCCTAATCCTAGCGGGGTGTCAGATACGCAGTATTTT
>TRBJ2-3|TRBV4-1|.|.
CASSQEPGIYTDTQYF
TGCGCCAGCAGCCAAGAACCAGGGATTTACACAGATACGCAGTATTTT